Below are 25 T cell receptor beta chains sequenced from a single sample in a study of cytomegalovirus exposure and HLA in healthy donors. The PCR made use of 60 Vbeta and 13 Jbeta primers. The protocol was immunoSEQ multiplex PCR, while the TCRdb copy is restricted to in-frame clones and leaves out a portion. This table holds about 150,000 clones, about 85% found once. The sequenced material came from PBMCs. These receptors came from a man in his thirties or forties in good health and CMV-seropositive.

The chain employs TRBV12-5 and TRBJ1-5; D gene uncertain. The ends were cut back, 4 bases at V and 7 bases at J, with 8 bases in the middle. The CDR3 spans 12 residues. Looked up from germline, CDR1 is LGHNT and CDR2 is FRNRAP. The CDR3 coding sequence is TGTGCTAGTGGTTCCCTAGTACAGCCCCAGCATTTT. This encodes CASGSLVQPQHF.

The chain links TRBV10-1 to TRBJ2-3; perhaps TRBD2 as D (6 bases). Germline assignment: CDR1 WNHNN and CDR2 SYGVQD (reference sequence). The germline V and J ends were trimmed by 2 bases and 2 bases, with 11 bases remaining between them. The CDR3 loop spans 15 amino acids. Written as DNA, the CDR3 is TGCGCCAGCAGTGAGGGGGGGACCCCCACAGATACGCAGTATTTT. It encodes CASSEGGTPTDTQYF.

The V call is TRBV2, the J call TRBJ1-1, with a possible D match to TRBD1 (6 bases). The CDR3 has 12 amino acids. With 7 bases removed from V and 11 bases from J, the gap between germline ends came to 17 bases. Germline CDR1 and CDR2: SNHLY and FYNNEI. The CDR3 loop reads CASKGDGRQAFF. The CDR3 region has the DNA TGTGCCAGCAAGGGGGACGGCCGCCAGGCTTTCTTT.

This clone came up a few times. The gene calls are TRBV5-4 and TRBJ2-5; TRBD2 matches at 7 bases. This CDR3 is 14 amino acids long. After removal of 0 bases from V and 4 bases from J, the junction contained 3 bases not matched to a gene. Germline V CDR1 and CDR2: SGHNT, YYREEE (reference sequence). The CDR3 loop reads CASSLDWGGETQYF. The CDR3 DNA reads as TGTGCCAGCAGCTTGGACTGGGGGGGAGAGACCCAGTACTTC.

V and J are TRBV15 and TRBJ2-7; 8 positions match TRBD2. Germline trimming cut 8 bases from V and 2 bases from J; bases unmatched to any gene: 8. This CDR3 spans 14 amino acids. Germline assignment: CDR1 LNHNV and CDR2 YYDKDF (reference sequence). CDR3 in amino acids: CATSRGGRAYEQYF. As DNA, the CDR3 is TGTGCCACCTCCCGGGGGGGGCGGGCCTACGAGCAGTACTTC.

The chain combines TRBV10-3 with TRBJ1-4; no definite D call. The V end lost 6 bases, the J end lost 1 base, and 21 bases lay between the germline ends. The CDR3 runs 18 residues. CDR1 and CDR2 from the germline V gene are ENHRY and SYGVKD. DNA for the CDR3: TGTGCCATCAGCGAAAACCCTGCCGGCGGGAGAACTAATGAAAAACTGTTTTTT. This encodes CAISENPAGGRTNEKLFF.

A few counts support this clone. The genes are TRBV28 and TRBJ2-3, with D unclear. Deletions cut 2 bases from V and 4 bases from J, with 7 bases between. This CDR3 is built from 13 residues. The V gene's germline CDR1 is MDHEN and CDR2 SYDVKM. The CDR3 bases are TGTGCCAGCAGTTTAGTTTCTCCAGATACGCAGTATTTT. This encodes CASSLVSPDTQYF.

This clone was picked up a small number of times. The chain links TRBV7-6 to TRBJ2-1; 11 bases fit TRBD2. J lost 8 bases, V lost 6 bases, and 9 bases had no gene match. From germline, CDR1 is SGHVS and CDR2 FNYEAQ. This CDR3 is 15 amino acids long. The CDR3 loop is CASSFWTSGSYEQFF. CDR3 DNA: TGTGCCAGCAGTTTTTGGACTAGCGGGTCCTATGAGCAGTTCTTC.

This clone has only a few counts. The same CDR3 arises from other DNA sequences in this sample as well. CDR3 loop: CASSQGGLAEETQYF. The CDR3, as DNA: TGTGCCAGCAGCCAAGGAGGCCTAGCGGAAGAGACCCAGTACTTC. The rearrangement uses TRBV4-2 and TRBJ2-5, with 7 bases identical to TRBD2. The CDR3 extends over 15 amino acids. With 1 base clipped from V and 3 bases from J, the junction kept 5 bases outside the gene matches. Looked up from germline, CDR1 is LGHNA and CDR2 is YNFKEQ.

This clone was observed a handful of times. As DNA, the CDR3 is TGTGCCAGCAGTTTAAGGGCCCTCGGGGGTACGGGCGAGCAGTACTTC. Translating gives CASSLRALGGTGEQYF. The rearrangement uses TRBV27 and TRBJ2-7; D is possibly TRBD2 (6 bases). CDR3 length: 16 amino acids. Trimming pared 2 bases from V and 6 bases from J, leaving 20 bases between. The germline gives CDR1 MNHEY, CDR2 SMNVEV (reference sequence).

The genes are TRBV30 and TRBJ2-5, with 10 bases fitting TRBD2. Per germline, CDR1 GTSNPN and CDR2 SVGIG (reference sequence). There are 14 residues in the CDR3. The V and J ends lost 2 bases and 3 bases, in that order; junction bases with no gene match: 3. CDR3: CAWSIGLAEETQYF. Here the CDR3 DNA reads TGTGCCTGGAGTATAGGACTAGCGGAAGAGACCCAGTACTTC. The full variable domain, with the rest looked up from reference TRBV30 and TRBJ2-5, is SQTIHQWPATLVQPVGSPLSLECTVEGTSNPNLYWYRQAAGRGLQLLFYSVGIGQISSEVPQNLSASRPQDRQFILSSKKLLLSDSGFYLCAWSIGLAEETQYFGPGTRLLVL.

The V gene is TRBV18, the J gene TRBJ1-5; D may be TRBD1 (5 bases). Germline V CDR1 and CDR2: KGHSH, LQKENI. CDR3 length: 13 residues. Trimming stripped 5 bases from V and 8 bases from J, with 13 bases between. This CDR3 is CASSSGTGEPQHF. The DNA of the CDR3 is TGTGCCAGCTCATCCGGGACGGGGGAGCCCCAGCATTTT.

This sequence joins TRBV11-2 and TRBJ1-2; D call uncertain. Trimming stripped 1 base from V and 1 base from J, with 7 bases between. The germline V gene has CDR1 SGHAT and CDR2 FQNNGV. The CDR3 runs 14 residues. Here the CDR3 DNA reads TGTGCCAGCAGCTTAGCTCGGGATAACTATGGCTACACCTTC. Amino acid sequence: CASSLARDNYGYTF.

This sequence joins TRBV6-5 and TRBJ2-7, with TRBD2 as a possible D gene (6 bases). The CDR3 contains 13 residues. Germline CDR1 and CDR2: MNHEY and SVGAGI. V was trimmed by 8 bases and J by 2 bases, leaving 13 bases between them. CDR3: CASRRDGAYEQYF. The CDR3, as DNA: TGTGCCAGCCGGCGGGACGGAGCCTACGAGCAGTACTTC.

The rearrangement uses TRBV2 and TRBJ2-1, with 10 bases lining up with TRBD2. CDR3 size: 23 residues. From germline, CDR1 is SNHLY and CDR2 FYNNEI. V gave up 0 bases and J gave up 0 bases; unmatched junction bases: 20. CDR3 nucleotides: TGTGCCAGCAGTGAAGCAGGGGTACTGGTTCTAGCGGGGGTCAAAAGCTCCTACAATGAGCAGTTCTTC. Encoded protein: CASSEAGVLVLAGVKSSYNEQFF. Filled out from reference TRBV2 and TRBJ2-1, the complete variable domain reads EPEVTQTPSHQVTQMGQEVILRCVPISNHLYFYWYRQILGQKVEFLVSFYNNEISEKSEIFDDQFSVERPDGSNFTLKIRSTKLEDSAMYFCASSEAGVLVLAGVKSSYNEQFFGPGTRLTVL.

The gene calls are TRBV6-1 and TRBJ2-1; 8 positions match TRBD2. Per germline, CDR1 MNHNS and CDR2 SASEGT. This CDR3 has 12 residues. J gave up 4 bases and V 11 bases, and 4 bases lay outside the gene matches. In DNA form, the CDR3 reads TGTGCCGCGAGCGGGGGATACAATGAGCAGTTCTTC. Amino acid sequence: CAASGGYNEQFF.

The V and J genes are TRBV18 and TRBJ2-7, with 8 bases that match TRBD2. This CDR3 is 21 amino acids long. Germline loops: CDR1 KGHSH, CDR2 LQKENI. V was pared by 3 bases and J by 4 bases, with 26 bases of the junction left unmatched. The CDR3: CASSPRPGGRIEGGRRYEQYF. CDR3 sequence (DNA): TGTGCCAGCTCACCCCGACCCGGTGGTAGAATTGAGGGCGGGAGGCGATACGAGCAGTACTTC. The full variable domain, its missing parts supplied by reference TRBV18 and TRBJ2-7, is NAGVMQNPRHLVRRRGQEARLRCSPMKGHSHVYWYRQLPEEGLKFMVYLQKENIIDESGMPKERFSAEFPKEGPSILRIQQVVRGDSAAYFCASSPRPGGRIEGGRRYEQYFGPGTRLTVT.

V gene TRBV9 combines with J gene TRBJ1-4, with TRBD1 matching 7 bases. The CDR3 is 15 amino acids. The J segment lost 6 bases and the V segment lost 0 bases, leaving 5 bases of the junction unmatched. Germline V lookup: CDR1 SGDLS, CDR2 YYNGEE. The CDR3 loop reads CASSVEGGDHEKLFF. As DNA, the CDR3 is TGTGCCAGCAGCGTAGAAGGGGGCGATCATGAAAAACTGTTTTTT.

The chain has TRBV4-1 and TRBJ2-7; D possibly corresponds to TRBD1 (7 bases). V lost 0 bases and J lost 0, with 12 bases in between. CDR1 is MGHRA, CDR2 YSYEKL, per germline. The CDR3 consists of 16 residues. CDR3 DNA: TGCGCCAGCAGCCAAGAACAGGGGACTGGCTCCTACGAGCAGTACTTC. It yields the protein CASSQEQGTGSYEQYF.

V gene TRBV15 combines with J gene TRBJ1-1; 7 bases align to TRBD1. The germline V gene has CDR1 LNHNV and CDR2 YYDKDF (reference sequence). The CDR3 is made up of 14 amino acids. The ends lost 0 bases at V and 5 bases at J; junction bases unmatched: 3. CDR3 sequence (DNA): TGTGCCACCAGCAGAGACAGGGGGAAAACTGAAGCTTTCTTT. It specifies CATSRDRGKTEAFF.

The J gene is TRBJ1-6, the V gene TRBV14; possible D gene TRBD1, 5 bases. The CDR3 contains 15 residues. Trimming removed 2 bases at V and 8 bases at J, with 13 bases between. The V gene's germline CDR1 is SGHDN and CDR2 FVKESK. CDR3 protein: CASSQRRDWDSPLHF. The CDR3 DNA is TGTGCCAGCAGCCAACGGCGGGACTGGGATTCACCCCTCCACTTT.

The chain couples TRBV4-1 to TRBJ2-3, with TRBD1 identical over 8 bases. The CDR3 extends over 16 amino acids. Germline values: CDR1 MGHRA, CDR2 YSYEKL. V lost 1 base, J lost 2 bases, and 5 bases stayed unmatched. The CDR3 DNA sequence: TGCGCCAGCAGCCAAGGAGGGACAGGCTACACAGATACGCAGTATTTT. Amino acid sequence: CASSQGGTGYTDTQYF.

The chain employs TRBV10-3 and TRBJ1-3; D may be TRBD1 (5 bases). V shed 5 bases and J shed 4 bases, with 6 bases lying between them. CDR3 length equals 12 residues. The germline CDR1 and CDR2 sequences are ENHRY and SYGVKD. The chain's CDR3 is CAISRQGNTIYF. The DNA for the CDR3 is TGTGCCATCAGTAGACAGGGAAACACCATATATTTT.

This chain connects TRBV14 to TRBJ1-1; no clear D. The germline gives CDR1 SGHDN, CDR2 FVKESK. Trimming left V 4 bases short and J 5 bases short, with 14 bases between. The CDR3 length is 14 residues. In DNA form, the CDR3 reads TGTGCCAGCAGCCGCGGACTACTGGGTACTGAAGCTTTCTTT. Its protein is CASSRGLLGTEAFF. Combining the CDR3 with reference TRBV14 and TRBJ1-1 gives the whole variable domain EAGVTQFPSHSVIEKGQTVTLRCDPISGHDNLYWYRRVMGKEIKFLLHFVKESKQDESGMPNNRFLAERTGGTYSTLKVQPAELEDSGVYFCASSRGLLGTEAFFGQGTRLTVV.

This clone showed up just a few times. The V gene is TRBV19, the J gene TRBJ1-2; TRBD1 agrees at 7 bases. CDR3 length equals 14 residues. V gave up 5 bases and J gave up 3 bases; unmatched junction bases: 6. Germline V gene lookup returns CDR1 LNHDA and CDR2 SQIVND (reference sequence). CDR3 protein: CASSLGGGDYGYTF. For the CDR3, the DNA is TGTGCCAGTAGTTTAGGGGGCGGCGACTATGGCTACACCTTC.